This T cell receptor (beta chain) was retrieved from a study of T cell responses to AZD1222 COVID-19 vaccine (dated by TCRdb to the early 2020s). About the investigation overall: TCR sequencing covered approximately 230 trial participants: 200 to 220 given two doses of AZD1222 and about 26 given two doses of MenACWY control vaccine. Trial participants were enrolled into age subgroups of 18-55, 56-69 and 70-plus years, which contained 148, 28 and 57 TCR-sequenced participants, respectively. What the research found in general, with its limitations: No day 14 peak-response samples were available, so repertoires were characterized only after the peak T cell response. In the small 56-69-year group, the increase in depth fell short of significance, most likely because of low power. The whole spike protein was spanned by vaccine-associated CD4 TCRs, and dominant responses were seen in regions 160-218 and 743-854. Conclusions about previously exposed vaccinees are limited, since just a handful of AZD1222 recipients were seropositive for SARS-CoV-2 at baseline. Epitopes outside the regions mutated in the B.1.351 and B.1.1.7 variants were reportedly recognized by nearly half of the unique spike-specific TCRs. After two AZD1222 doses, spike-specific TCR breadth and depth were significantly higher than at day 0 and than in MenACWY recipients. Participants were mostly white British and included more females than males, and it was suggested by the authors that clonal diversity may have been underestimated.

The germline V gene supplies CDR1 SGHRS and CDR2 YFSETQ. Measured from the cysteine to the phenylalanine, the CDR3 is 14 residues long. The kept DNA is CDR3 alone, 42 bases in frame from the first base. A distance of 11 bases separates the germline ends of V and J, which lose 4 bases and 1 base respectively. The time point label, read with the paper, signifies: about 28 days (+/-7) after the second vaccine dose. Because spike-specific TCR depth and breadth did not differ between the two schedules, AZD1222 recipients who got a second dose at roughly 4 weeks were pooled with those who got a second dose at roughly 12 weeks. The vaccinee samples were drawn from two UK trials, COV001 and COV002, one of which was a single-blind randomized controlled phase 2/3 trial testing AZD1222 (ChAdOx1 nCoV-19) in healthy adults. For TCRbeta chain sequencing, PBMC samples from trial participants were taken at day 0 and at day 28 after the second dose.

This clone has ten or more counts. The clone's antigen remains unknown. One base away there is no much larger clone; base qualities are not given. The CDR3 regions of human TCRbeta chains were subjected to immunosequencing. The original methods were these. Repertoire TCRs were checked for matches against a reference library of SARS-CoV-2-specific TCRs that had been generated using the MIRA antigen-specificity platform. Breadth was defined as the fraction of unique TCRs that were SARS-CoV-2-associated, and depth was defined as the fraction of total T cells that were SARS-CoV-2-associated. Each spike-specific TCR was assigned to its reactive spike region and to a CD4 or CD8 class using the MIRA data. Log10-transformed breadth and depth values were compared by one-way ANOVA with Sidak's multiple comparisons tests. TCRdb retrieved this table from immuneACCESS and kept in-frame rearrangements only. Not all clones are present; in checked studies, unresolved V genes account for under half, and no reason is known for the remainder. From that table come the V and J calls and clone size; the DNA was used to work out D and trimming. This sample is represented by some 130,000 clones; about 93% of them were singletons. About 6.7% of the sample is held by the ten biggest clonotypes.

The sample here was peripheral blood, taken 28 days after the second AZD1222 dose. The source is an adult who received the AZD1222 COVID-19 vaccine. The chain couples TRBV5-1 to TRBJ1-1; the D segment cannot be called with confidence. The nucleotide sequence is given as TGCGCCAGCAGCGATGGATATGGGAACACTGAAGCTTTCTTT. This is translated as CASSDGYGNTEAFF.